These 15 T cell receptor beta chains were all obtained from the same sample, sequenced in a study of T-cell memory formation after mild COVID-19. TCRdb used MiXCR to reprocess the 5' RACE reads, holding one entry per CDR3 protein. The data contain hundreds of thousands of distinct CDR3 sequences, about 20% of them singletons. The specimen sequenced was PBMCs or a T cell subset sorted from them (not recorded which). The receptors here all came from an adult woman who had mild COVID-19 (a few samples of this study predate the infection). Cell type and time point are not known.

The rearrangement uses TRBV4-3 and TRBJ1-2; TRBD1 matches 9 bases. CDR3 length: 14 amino acids. The V gene's germline CDR1 is LGHNA and CDR2 YSLEER. V lost 3 bases and J lost 8; bases outside the gene matches: 7. The CDR3: CASSQDTGTGGYTF. The CDR3 DNA sequence: TGCGCCAGCAGCCAGGACACCGGGACAGGGGGCTACACCTTC.

This clonotype was counted a few times. The chain carries TRBV3-1 and TRBJ2-2, with TRBD1 identical over 7 bases. Germline trimming cut 1 base from V and 5 bases from J; bases unmatched to any gene: 10. The CDR3 covers 17 residues. Germline V lookup: CDR1 LGHDT, CDR2 YNNKEL (reference sequence). The CDR3 DNA reads as TGTGCCAGCAGCCAAGGGAAGTGGACAGGCAAGACCGGGGAGCTGTTTTTT. This translates into CASSQGKWTGKTGELFF.

The genes are TRBV3-1 and TRBJ2-7, with a weak D call TRBD2 (6 bases). The CDR3 runs to 14 residues. Trimming took 4 bases from V and 5 from J, leaving 15 bases between them. CDR1 and CDR2 (germline): LGHDT, YNNKEL (reference sequence). As DNA, the CDR3 is TGTGCCAGCAGCCTTAGCGGAATAATGGACGAGCAGTACTTC. Amino acids: CASSLSGIMDEQYF.

The genes are TRBV2 and TRBJ1-2; D call uncertain. Between the trimmed V and J ends, which lost 2 bases and 2 bases, there was a span of 6 bases. The CDR3 totals 13 residues. CDR1 SNHLY and CDR2 FYNNEI come from the germline V gene. In nucleotides, the CDR3 is TGTGCCAGCAGTGAACAGGCGAACTATGGCTACACCTTC. This gives the protein CASSEQANYGYTF. The entire variable domain, with the rest obtained from reference TRBV2 and TRBJ1-2, is as follows: EPEVTQTPSHQVTQMGQEVILRCVPISNHLYFYWYRQILGQKVEFLVSFYNNEISEKSEIFDDQFSVERPDGSNFTLKIRSTKLEDSAMYFCASSEQANYGYTFGSGTRLTVV.

This clonotype was recorded a few times. The gene calls are TRBV4-1 and TRBJ2-1; D perhaps matches TRBD2 (6 bases). V was pared by 0 bases and J by 8 bases, with 11 bases between. The CDR3 runs 14 residues. The germline V gene encodes CDR1 MGHRA and CDR2 YSYEKL. CDR3 sequence (DNA): TGCGCCAGCAGCCAAGACGGGGGAGCTGATGAGCAGTTCTTC. Amino acid sequence: CASSQDGGADEQFF.

This clonotype occurred a few times. V is TRBV12-3 or TRBV12-4 and J is TRBJ2-7; weak D call: TRBD1 (5 bases). The CDR3 consists of 13 residues. V shed 6 bases and J shed 4 bases, with 13 bases lying between them. The CDR3 here is CASSPGRRYEQYF. CDR3 DNA sequence: TGTGCCAGCAGCCCAGGGCGCAGATACGAGCAGTACTTC.

This clonotype was observed a few times. The chain has TRBV25-1 and TRBJ2-7, with 7 bases matching TRBD2. The CDR3 runs 15 residues. Germline V gene data show CDR1 as MGHDK and CDR2 as SYGVNS. V shed 8 bases, J shed 6 bases, and the junction held 16 bases outside the gene matches. The CDR3 bases are TGTGCCAGCTCATTCGCCGGGACTATAAGTAGCGAGCAGTACTTC. It translates to CASSFAGTISSEQYF.

This clonotype was counted between two and nine times. The chain links TRBV24-1 to TRBJ2-2; TRBD1 aligns across 10 bases. The J segment lost 5 bases and the V segment lost 1 base, leaving 6 bases of the junction unmatched. The CDR3 totals 17 residues. CDR1 is KGHDR and CDR2 is SFDVKD in the germline V gene. CDR3 loop: CATSDFYGDRGTGELFF. CDR3 DNA sequence: TGTGCCACCAGTGATTTCTACGGGGACAGGGGAACCGGGGAGCTGTTTTTT.

The chain joins TRBV5-8 to TRBJ1-1; TRBD1 agrees at 7 bases. The CDR3 is made up of 14 amino acids. Germline V gene lookup returns CDR1 SGHTS and CDR2 YDEGEE. V was pared by 5 bases and J by 1 base, with 5 bases of the junction left unmatched. The CDR3 sequence is CASRPRTGNTEAFF. Here the CDR3 DNA reads TGTGCCAGCAGGCCTCGGACAGGGAACACTGAAGCTTTCTTT. The whole variable domain, filled in from reference TRBV5-8 and TRBJ1-1, reads EAGVTQSPTHLIKTRGQQATLRCSPISGHTSVYWYQQALGLGLQFLLWYDEGEERNRGNFPPRFSGRQFPNYSSELNVNALELEDSALYLCASRPRTGNTEAFFGQGTRLTVV.

This chain joins TRBV10-3 and TRBJ2-7, with a weak D call TRBD1 (7 bases). Germline-derived CDR1 and CDR2 are ENHRY and SYGVKD. V gave up 1 base and J gave up 6 bases, with 28 bases separating them. This CDR3 has 19 residues. The CDR3 DNA sequence: TGTGCCATCAGTGAGTTTCGTGACAGGGTACCGGGGGAGTCGAGCGAGCAGTACTTC. Protein sequence: CAISEFRDRVPGESSEQYF.

The gene calls are TRBV7-3 and TRBJ1-1; 8 nucleotides line up with TRBD1. Trimming at V came to 8 bases and at J to 4 bases, leaving 6 bases not matched to a gene. The CDR3 sequence is 13 residues long. Germline CDR1 is SGHTA and CDR2 is FQGTGA. The CDR3 protein is CASGSDRGTEAFF. The DNA for the CDR3 is TGTGCCAGCGGCTCAGACAGGGGCACTGAAGCTTTCTTT.

This clonotype has just a few counts. The rearrangement joins TRBV6-2 or TRBV6-3 to TRBJ2-7; 7 nucleotides match TRBD1. The CDR3 totals 15 residues. CDR1 is MNHEY, CDR2 SVGEGT, per germline. V shed 2 bases and J 1 base; nucleotides not matched to a gene: 5. CDR3 sequence: CASSYQTGPSYEQYF. CDR3 bases: TGTGCCAGCAGTTACCAGACAGGGCCTTCCTACGAGCAGTACTTC.

The chain carries TRBV7-2 and TRBJ2-7; a possible D gene is TRBD2 (5 bases). The CDR3 runs to 14 residues. Per the germline V gene, CDR1 is SGHTA and CDR2 is FQGNSA. Trimming pared 0 bases from V and 4 bases from J, leaving 10 bases between. In nucleotides, the CDR3 is TGTGCCAGCAGCTTAGCCCCCGGACTGTACGAGCAGTACTTC. Translated, it gives CASSLAPGLYEQYF.

There are many counts of this clonotype. The V call is TRBV10-3, the J call TRBJ2-7; 12 bases map to TRBD2. The V gene's germline CDR1 is ENHRY and CDR2 SYGVKD. Unmatched junction bases numbered 8, after V lost 0 bases and J lost 5 bases. The CDR3 runs 17 residues. The chain's CDR3 is CAISESPLAGGPHEQYF. CDR3 sequence (DNA): TGTGCCATCAGTGAGTCTCCACTAGCGGGAGGACCCCACGAGCAGTACTTC.

J is TRBJ2-1 and V is TRBV24-1, with D perhaps matching TRBD2 (9 bases). Per germline, CDR1 KGHDR and CDR2 SFDVKD. V was trimmed by 1 base and J by 3 bases, leaving 30 bases between them. The CDR3 sequence is 22 residues long. Here the CDR3 reads CATSDFKDRDIIAGEGYNEQFF. Here the CDR3 DNA reads TGTGCCACCAGTGATTTTAAGGACAGGGACATTATAGCGGGAGAGGGCTACAATGAGCAGTTCTTC.